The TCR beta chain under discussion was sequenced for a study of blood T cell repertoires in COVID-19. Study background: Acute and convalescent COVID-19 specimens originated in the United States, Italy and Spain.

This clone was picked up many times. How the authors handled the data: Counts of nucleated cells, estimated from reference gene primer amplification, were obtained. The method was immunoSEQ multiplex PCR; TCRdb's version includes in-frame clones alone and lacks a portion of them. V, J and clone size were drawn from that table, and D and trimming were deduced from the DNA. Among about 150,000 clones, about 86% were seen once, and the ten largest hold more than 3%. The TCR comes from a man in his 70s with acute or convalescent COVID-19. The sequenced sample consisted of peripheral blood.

CDR3 protein: CASSPGRGLETQYF. The CDR3 nucleotides are TGTGCCAGCAGCCCTGGGCGGGGACTAGAGACCCAGTACTTC. The chain links TRBV7-2 to TRBJ2-5; D is possibly TRBD2 (6 bases). This CDR3 region has 14 residues. Deletions cut 5 bases from V and 4 bases from J, with 14 bases between. Germline V gene data show CDR1 as SGHTA and CDR2 as FQGNSA.